The 21 T cell receptor beta chains presented below share a single source sample, sequenced in a study of regulatory T cells in long-lasting Graves disease. Construction of TCR beta libraries relied on iRepertoire HTBI primers and on Arm-PCR targeting CDR3 regions. Via MiXCR, TCRdb re-called the multiplex PCR reads, giving one row per CDR3 protein. This table holds 620,000 or so distinct CDR3 sequences, under 20% found once. Noted time point: newly diagnosed GD, antithyroid drugs for less than 3 months. Extracted PBMC RNA gave rise to the TCR library. This sample was also put to use in a study of T cells in Graves' hyperthyroidism and ophthalmopathy.

Here the sequenced sample was peripheral blood mononuclear cells (PBMCs), taken at new diagnosis, from a patient treated with antithyroid drugs. The receptors shown here come from a woman in her thirties with Graves disease.

A note on this clonotype: A read error is possible here, since a much larger clone lies one base away. The rearrangement links TRBV2 to TRBJ1-1, with TRBD1 as a possible D gene (6 bases). V lost 9 bases and J lost 1, with 18 bases in between. Germline CDR1 is SNHLY and CDR2 is FYNNEI. The CDR3 consists of 15 residues. CDR3 sequence reads: CASSRTGHQNTEAFF. Written as DNA, the CDR3 is TGTGCCAGTAGCCGAACGGGACACCAGAACACTGAAGCTTTCTTT.

This clonotype was counted ten times or more. The chain links TRBV6-2 or TRBV6-3 to TRBJ1-1, with TRBD1 matching over 9 bases. With V trimmed by 5 bases and J by 1 base, 8 bases remained unmatched. The CDR3 consists of 16 residues. Germline V CDR1 and CDR2: MNHEY, SVGEGT. The CDR3 loop is CASSQQTGGRNTEAFF. CDR3 DNA: TGTGCCAGCAGTCAACAGACAGGGGGAAGGAACACTGAAGCTTTCTTT.

V gene TRBV7-9 combines with J gene TRBJ2-3; possibly TRBD2 for D (5 bases). Germline V CDR1 and CDR2: SEHNR, FQNEAQ (reference sequence). V shed 6 bases and J shed 5 bases, with 15 bases lying between them. This CDR3 is 14 amino acids long. The DNA for the CDR3 is TGTGCCAGCAGGGCCGGAGGAGTTGAAGATACGCAGTATTTT. Translation gives CASRAGGVEDTQYF.

Only a few counts were recorded for this clonotype. This chain connects TRBV2 to TRBJ2-7; D uncertain. This CDR3 has 15 amino acids. Germline values: CDR1 SNHLY, CDR2 FYNNEI. With 8 bases removed from V and 4 bases from J, the gap between germline ends came to 21 bases. CDR3 sequence reads: CASVDNNVWDYEQYF. CDR3 nucleotide sequence: TGTGCCAGCGTCGACAATAACGTGTGGGATTACGAGCAGTACTTC.

This clonotype was seen ten or more times. The gene calls are TRBV10-3 and TRBJ2-3; 8 bases are shared with TRBD1. Per germline, CDR1 ENHRY and CDR2 SYGVKD. V dropped 1 base and J dropped 2; count of bases not matched to a gene: 8. This CDR3 region has 17 residues. CDR3 coding DNA: TGTGCCATCAGTGAGTTTGGGACAGGCCGACCCACAGATACGCAGTATTTT. Encoded protein: CAISEFGTGRPTDTQYF.

This clonotype was seen at least ten times. The genes are TRBV24-1 and TRBJ1-2; tentatively, D is TRBD1 (5 bases). Trimming shortened V by 1 base and J by 6 bases, and 11 bases separated the two germline ends. Germline V gives CDR1 KGHDR, CDR2 SFDVKD. The CDR3 has 14 residues. As DNA, the CDR3 is TGTGCCACCAGTGATTTCGCCGGGACTCATGGCTACACCTTC. Translating gives CATSDFAGTHGYTF.

This clonotype was detected a few times. The chain uses TRBV5-1 and TRBJ2-5; 7 nucleotides align to TRBD1. Germline trimming cut 3 bases from V and 4 bases from J; bases unmatched to any gene: 12. The CDR3 runs 16 residues. The V gene's germline CDR1 is SGHRS and CDR2 YFSETQ. CDR3 nucleotide sequence: TGCGCCAGCAGCTCAACTGGCCAGACAGGGAGAGAGACCCAGTACTTC. Amino acid sequence: CASSSTGQTGRETQYF.

Worth noting for this clonotype: This likely traces to a read error, being one base from a far larger clone. The chain uses TRBV6-4 and TRBJ2-2; the match to TRBD1 covers 7 bases. Germline CDR1 is MRHNA and CDR2 is SNTAGT. The V segment lost 6 bases and the J segment 1 base; nucleotides outside the gene matches: 2. The CDR3 length is 14 residues. DNA for the CDR3: TGTGCCAGCAGAGGGACAGAGAACACCGGGGAGCTGTTTTTT. It translates to CASRGTENTGELFF.

On this clonotype: Since a much larger clone is just one base distant, this may be a read error. This chain connects TRBV19 to TRBJ1-1; D unresolved. V lost 0 bases and J 0 bases, leaving 8 bases between the germline ends. In germline, CDR1 is LNHDA, CDR2 SQIVND (reference sequence). The CDR3 extends over 15 amino acids. The CDR3 DNA follows: TGTGCCAGTAGTATAGAAACGGCTATGAACACTGAAGCTTTCTTT. Translating it yields CASSIETAMNTEAFF. The variable domain in full, with the rest retrieved from reference TRBV19 and TRBJ1-1, is DGGITQSPKYLFRKEGQNVTLSCEQNLNHDAMYWYRQDPGQGLRLIYYSQIVNDFQKGDIAEGYSVSREKKESFPLTVTSAQKNPTAFYLCASSIETAMNTEAFFGQGTRLTVV.

This clonotype has a handful of counts. This chain links TRBV2 with TRBJ2-1; 10 bases match TRBD2. V lost 7 bases, J lost 3 bases, and 3 bases stayed unmatched. Per germline, CDR1 SNHLY and CDR2 FYNNEI. This CDR3 spans 14 amino acids. CDR3 DNA: TGTGCCAGCATAGGGACTAGCGACTACAATGAGCAGTTCTTC. Protein: CASIGTSDYNEQFF.

This clonotype has more than one count but fewer than ten. The rearrangement links TRBV6-1 to TRBJ2-3, with D possibly being TRBD2 (5 bases). The CDR3 sequence is 14 residues long. V lost 6 bases, J lost 0 bases, and 10 bases lay in between. CDR1 and CDR2 from the germline V gene are MNHNS and SASEGT. CDR3 DNA: TGTGCCAGCAGGGCGACGGGAAGCACAGATACGCAGTATTTT. Translation: CASRATGSTDTQYF.

This clonotype appeared many times. The chain recombines TRBV27 with TRBJ2-1; 11 bases fit TRBD2. The tail of the sequence fits TRBJ2-5 better, so the J call may be wrong. The CDR3 consists of 15 residues. CDR1 MNHEY and CDR2 SMNVEV come from the germline V gene (reference sequence). The CDR3 bases are TGTGCCAGCAGTTGGACTAGCGGGCCTCAAGAGACCCAGTACTTC. Translating gives CASSWTSGPQETQYF.

V usage is TRBV5-6 and J usage is TRBJ2-5; weak D call: TRBD1 (5 bases). The germline V gene has CDR1 SGHDT and CDR2 YYEEEE. The CDR3 loop spans 13 amino acids. Trimming shortened V by 6 bases and J by 0 bases, and 9 bases separated the two germline ends. The CDR3 DNA follows: TGTGCCAGCACCGGACAATACCAAGAGACCCAGTACTTC. This gives the protein CASTGQYQETQYF.

This clonotype was found many times. In DNA, the CDR3 is TGTGCCAGCAGTCAGGACAGTAACTATGGCTACACCTTC. Its translation: CASSQDSNYGYTF. This chain connects TRBV6-1 to TRBJ1-2; D is possibly TRBD1 (6 bases). Germline V gene sequence: CDR1 MNHNS, CDR2 SASEGT. CDR3 length equals 13 residues. With 5 bases removed from V and 1 base from J, the gap between germline ends came to 8 bases.

This clonotype was observed many times. The rearrangement links TRBV20-1 to TRBJ2-5; possible D gene TRBD2, 5 bases. The CDR3 contains 13 residues. The V gene lost 6 bases and the J gene lost 4 bases, with 15 bases spanning the gap. Germline CDR1 DFQATT, CDR2 SNEGSKA (reference sequence). CDR3 sequence (DNA): TGCAGTGCCCTATTCCGGGGAACAGAGACCCAGTACTTC. It yields the protein CSALFRGTETQYF.

This clonotype was observed many times. The rearrangement links TRBV6-2 or TRBV6-3 to TRBJ2-7; D not certain. V lost 2 bases and J 5 bases, leaving 10 bases between the germline ends. CDR1 MNHEY and CDR2 SVGEGT come from the germline V gene. CDR3 length: 13 residues. CDR3 protein: CASSYNANNEQYF. CDR3 nucleotide sequence: TGTGCCAGCAGTTACAACGCAAATAACGAGCAGTACTTC.

V gene TRBV6-1 combines with J gene TRBJ1-5, with TRBD1 matching 8 bases. The CDR3 length is 15 residues. Germline V gives CDR1 MNHNS, CDR2 SASEGT. V was pared by 6 bases and J by 5 bases, with 9 bases of the junction left unmatched. CDR3 in DNA: TGTGCCAGCAGGGCCGGACAGGGAGGAGATCAGCCCCAGCATTTT. This gives the protein CASRAGQGGDQPQHF.

The chain employs TRBV3-1 and TRBJ1-4, with 9 bases that match TRBD1. Germline V gene data show CDR1 as LGHDT and CDR2 as YNNKEL (reference sequence). This CDR3 spans 15 amino acids. V shed 2 bases and J 8 bases; nucleotides not matched to a gene: 6. Here the CDR3 reads CASSQLDRGGEKLFF. The CDR3 DNA reads TGTGCCAGCAGCCAACTCGACAGGGGGGGGGAAAAACTGTTTTTT.

This clonotype was observed at least ten times. The chain couples TRBV28 to TRBJ2-1; 12 bases fit TRBD2. The J call is in doubt because the DNA end fits TRBJ2-3 better. Germline V gene lookup returns CDR1 MDHEN and CDR2 SYDVKM. The CDR3 spans 20 residues. The CDR3: CASSTTGRGLLAGGWDTQYF. The CDR3 region has the DNA TGTGCCAGCAGTACAACAGGGCGCGGACTACTAGCGGGGGGATGGGATACGCAGTATTTT.

There are many counts of this clonotype. The chain recombines TRBV11-2 with TRBJ2-2, with TRBD2 matching 9 bases. The CDR3 covers 15 residues. Trimming at V came to 1 base and at J to 6 bases, leaving 3 bases not matched to a gene. Germline lookup yields CDR1 SGHAT and CDR2 FQNNGV. CDR3 nucleotides: TGTGCCAGCAGCTTAGGCGGGGGGGTCTCCGGGGAGCTGTTTTTT. Its translation is CASSLGGGVSGELFF.

The chain is built from TRBV16 and TRBJ1-5, with D perhaps TRBD1 (5 bases). V dropped 0 bases and J dropped 1 base, with 10 bases sitting between them. Germline CDR1 reads KGHSY; CDR2 reads FQNENV. The CDR3 sequence is 16 residues long. The CDR3: CASSQSGGESNQPQHF. Written as DNA, the CDR3 is TGTGCCAGCAGCCAATCCGGAGGGGAGAGCAATCAGCCCCAGCATTTT.